Listed below are T cell receptor beta chains from one sample, sequenced in a study of shared clonotypes between healthy human individuals. Sequencing was performed with immunoSEQ multiplex PCR; in TCRdb, only in-frame clones are kept and a portion is missing. This table has fewer than 650,000 clones, around 78% appearing once. Sequences were obtained from PBMCs. The source of these receptors is a woman in her thirties or forties in good health. Some clones in this sample may be carry-over from other donors' samples. Both conserved end residues are part of each CDR3. The D gene is left open where the match is weak. Rows give clone size only sometimes, using once, few, many, or a class for an expanded clone.

TRBD1,TRBV7-8,TRBJ2-1,.,TGTGCCAGCAGCTTAGTGGCGGGACAGGGATTGAGCTCCTACAATGAGCAGTTCTTC,CASSLVAGQGLSSYNEQFF
.,TRBV10-2,TRBJ2-6,.,TGCGCCAGCAGTGAGGACAGGTTCCGCTCTGGGGCCAACGTCCTGACTTTC,CASSEDRFRSGANVLTF
TRBD2,TRBV4-2,TRBJ2-2,.,TGTGCCAGCAGCCAGGGAATAAGCGGGAGTGGTACCGGGGAGCTGTTTTTT,CASSQGISGSGTGELFF
TRBD2,TRBV13,TRBJ2-7,.,TGTGCCAGCAGCTTAGGAGCGAGCGGGGGAACCTACGAGCAGTACTTC,CASSLGASGGTYEQYF
TRBD1,TRBV25-1,TRBJ2-2,few,TGTGCCAGCAGGCAGACAGGGCGTTCAGGGACCGGGGAGCTGTTTTTT,CASRQTGRSGTGELFF
TRBD1,TRBV5-1,TRBJ2-2,.,TGCGCCAGCAGCTTGGCCGGGACAGGGGACACCGGGGAGCTGTTTTTT,CASSLAGTGDTGELFF
TRBD1,TRBV7-9,TRBJ1-4,.,TGTGCCAGCAGCTTGGACAGGGGGCGAGAAAAACTGTTTTTT,CASSLDRGREKLFF
.,TRBV5-1,TRBJ2-4,.,TGCGCCAGCAGCTTGGACCAGCCCAAAAACATTCAGTACTTC,CASSLDQPKNIQYF
TRBD1,TRBV25-1,TRBJ1-4,.,TGTGCCAGCAGTGAATATAGCCCAGGGGGCGCGGTGAAACTGTTTTTT,CASSEYSPGGAVKLFF
.,TRBV4-1,TRBJ1-1,.,TGCGCCAGCAGCCAAGTCAATCTGGACACTGAAGCTTTCTTT,CASSQVNLDTEAFF
TRBD2,TRBV7-3,TRBJ2-1,.,TGTGCCAGCAGCTTCGGAGCGGGAGGGCCTTATGAGCAGTTCTTC,CASSFGAGGPYEQFF
TRBD2,TRBV18,TRBJ2-1,.,TGTGCCAGCTCAATAGCGGGAGGGCCCGACAATGAGCAGTTCTTC,CASSIAGGPDNEQFF
.,TRBV4-1,TRBJ2-5,.,TGCGCCAGCAGCCCGCAGGTCGGGCAAGAGACCCAGTACTTC,CASSPQVGQETQYF
.,TRBV10-1,TRBJ2-2,.,TGCGCCAGCAGTTACTTCCTCTACTTCACCGGGGAGCTGTTTTTT,CASSYFLYFTGELFF
.,TRBV6-6,TRBJ2-6,once,TGTGCCAGCACCAGAGAGGGGGCCAACGTCCTGACTTTC,CASTREGANVLTF
.,TRBV6-1,TRBJ1-2,.,TGTGCCAGCTGGGCTACAGCTAACTATGGCTACACCTTC,CASWATANYGYTF
.,TRBV18,TRBJ1-1,once,TGTGCCAGCTCACCACAAACCTATTCGAACACTGAAGCTTTCTTT,CASSPQTYSNTEAFF
.,TRBV7-2,TRBJ1-1,.,TGTGCCAGCAGCTTAGGGGGGGCGGCTAGTGAAGCTTTCTTT,CASSLGGAASEAFF
TRBD2,TRBV5-1,TRBJ2-7,many,TGCGCCAGCAGCTCCGCTACTAGCGGTTCCTCCTACGAGCAGTACTTC,CASSSATSGSSYEQYF
.,TRBV5-1,TRBJ2-1,.,TGCGCCAGCAGCTTGGATTACTCGGTAAACAATGAGCAGTTCTTC,CASSLDYSVNNEQFF
.,TRBV28,TRBJ2-5,few,TGTGCCAGCACCCCCCCCAGGCAGAACCTAGAGACCCAGTACTTC,CASTPPRQNLETQYF
.,TRBV11-1,TRBJ2-1,.,TGTGCCAGCAGCTTAGTTCCAGAGGCCTACAATGAGCAGTTCTTC,CASSLVPEAYNEQFF
.,TRBV25-1,TRBJ1-5,.,TGTGCCAGCAGTGAATTAAGCAATCAGCCCCAGCATTTT,CASSELSNQPQHF
TRBD2,TRBV29-1,TRBJ2-5,.,TGCAGCGTTAGTGGCGGGAGGGAGACCCAGTACTTC,CSVSGGRETQYF
.,TRBV11-2,TRBJ2-4,.,TGTGCCAGCAGCTCGACCGGGAAGTCCCCCCTTCAGTACTTC,CASSSTGKSPLQYF
.,TRBV4-1,TRBJ1-4,.,TGCGCCAGCAGCCAAGACATACTGAGGAAAAATGAAAAACTGTTTTTT,CASSQDILRKNEKLFF
.,TRBV4-2,TRBJ1-1,few,TGTGCCAGCAGCCAATCCCGGAGGGAGAACACTGAAGCTTTCTTT,CASSQSRRENTEAFF
.,TRBV21-1,TRBJ2-7,.,TGTGCCAGCAGCAAAGCTAGGAGGGACGGGGTCAACTACGAGCAGTACTTC,CASSKARRDGVNYEQYF
TRBD1,TRBV11-2,TRBJ2-2,.,TGTGCCAGCAGCTTAGACCCCCGAGGGACAGGCACCGGGGAGCTGTTTTTT,CASSLDPRGTGTGELFF
.,TRBV11-2,TRBJ2-2,.,TGTGCCAGCAGCTTTGGTCCCGGGAACACCGGGGAGCTGTTTTTT,CASSFGPGNTGELFF
.,TRBV28,TRBJ1-2,.,TGTGCCAGCAGTCCGGACAGCTATGGCTACACCTTC,CASSPDSYGYTF
.,TRBV11-2,TRBJ2-7,.,TGTGCCAGCAGCCGACAACAGGGCCCCTACGAGCAGTACTTC,CASSRQQGPYEQYF
.,TRBV5-1,TRBJ2-2,.,TGCGCCAGCAGCCCGGAGGGCCCTCGTACCGGGGAGCTGTTTTTT,CASSPEGPRTGELFF
TRBD2,TRBV7-3,TRBJ2-1,.,TGTGCCAGCAGCTCCTTGGCGGGAGTGGGGTACAATGAGCAGTTCTTC,CASSSLAGVGYNEQFF
.,TRBV7-2,TRBJ1-5,few,TGTGCCAGCAGCTTAGTCATGAATAGCAATCAGCCCCAGCATTTT,CASSLVMNSNQPQHF
.,TRBV7-6,TRBJ1-5,.,TGTGCCAGCAGCATACATAAGAATCAGCCCCAGCATTTT,CASSIHKNQPQHF
TRBD1,TRBV30,TRBJ2-7,.,TGTGCCTGGAGCAGTTTGCCAGGGGGCGAGCAGTACTTC,CAWSSLPGGEQYF
TRBD2,TRBV5-4,TRBJ2-7,.,TGTGCCAGCAGCTCCGCTAGCGGTGCTAGGCGGTACGAGCAGTACTTC,CASSSASGARRYEQYF
TRBD2,TRBV29-1,TRBJ2-1,.,TGCAGCGTTGCCGGGACTAGAGACAATGAGCAGTTCTTC,CSVAGTRDNEQFF
TRBD1,TRBV10-3,TRBJ2-7,.,TGTGCCATCAGTTCCGGGACAGGGGGCTGGGAGCAGTACTTC,CAISSGTGGWEQYF
TRBD1,TRBV6-6,TRBJ1-2,once,TGTGCCAGCAAAGGGACAGGGGGTGTGTGGGTCTATGGCTACACCTTC,CASKGTGGVWVYGYTF
.,TRBV10-3,TRBJ2-3,many,TGTGCCATCAGCAGGGGCAGCACAGATACGCAGTATTTT,CAISRGSTDTQYF
TRBD2,TRBV10-2,TRBJ2-3,.,TGCGCCAGCAGGCGACTAGCGGGAGGGGGGGCAGATACGCAGTATTTT,CASRRLAGGGADTQYF
TRBD1,TRBV7-8,TRBJ2-5,once,TGTGCCAGCAGCTTAGCGAACAGGGGATGGGGCGAGACCCAGTACTTC,CASSLANRGWGETQYF
TRBD1,TRBV7-9,TRBJ1-2,once,TGTGCCAGCAGCCGGAGCAGGACAGGGGTAGGCTACACCTTC,CASSRSRTGVGYTF
.,TRBV21-1,TRBJ2-7,.,TGTGCCAGCAGCCCCCCCGAGCAGTACTTC,CASSPPEQYF
TRBD2,TRBV9,TRBJ2-1,.,TGTGCCAGCAGCTCTCGGACTAGCGGGGGGTCCTACAATGAGCAGTTCTTC,CASSSRTSGGSYNEQFF
.,TRBV5-4,TRBJ2-7,many,TGTGCCAGCAGCTTGGCGCCTGGCGAGCAGTACTTC,CASSLAPGEQYF
TRBD1,TRBV2,TRBJ1-3,.,TGTGCCAGCTCGGGACAGGGCGGCAACACCATATATTTT,CASSGQGGNTIYF